This T cell receptor beta chain was obtained from a study of blood T cell repertoires in COVID-19. V lost 0 bases to trimming and J lost 4 bases, with 7 bases between them. CDR3 length: 13 residues. Germline V CDR1 and CDR2: LGHDT, YNNKEL (reference sequence). Concerning this clone: In the same sample, other DNA sequences code for this CDR3.

Authors' methods: Reference gene primer amplification gave nucleated cell count estimates. Generated by immunoSEQ multiplex PCR, the TCRdb table keeps only in-frame clones and is missing some. The DNA gave D and trimming, while V, J and clone size come from that table. This table has 250,000 to 300,000 clones, 85% to 90% appearing once. The chain combines TRBV3-1 (or the pseudogene TRBV3-2) with TRBJ2-7; the D gene is possibly TRBD2 (6 bases). The sample taken for sequencing was peripheral blood. The TCR was taken from a man between 18 and 35 years old with active or convalescent COVID-19. The CDR3 spells CASSQEGGYEQYF. The CDR3 DNA sequence: TGTGCCAGCAGCCAAGAGGGAGGTTACGAGCAGTACTTC.